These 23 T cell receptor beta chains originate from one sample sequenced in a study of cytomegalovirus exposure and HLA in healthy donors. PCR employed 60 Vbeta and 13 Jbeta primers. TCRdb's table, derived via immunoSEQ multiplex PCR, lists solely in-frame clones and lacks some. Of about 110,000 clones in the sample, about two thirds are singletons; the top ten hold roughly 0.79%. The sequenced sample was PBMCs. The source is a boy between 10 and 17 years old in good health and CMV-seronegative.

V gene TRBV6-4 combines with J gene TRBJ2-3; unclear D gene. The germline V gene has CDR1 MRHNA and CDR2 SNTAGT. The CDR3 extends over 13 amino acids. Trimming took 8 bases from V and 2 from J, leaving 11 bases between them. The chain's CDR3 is CASRGANTDTQYF. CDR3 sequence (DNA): TGTGCCAGCCGAGGAGCCAACACAGATACGCAGTATTTT.

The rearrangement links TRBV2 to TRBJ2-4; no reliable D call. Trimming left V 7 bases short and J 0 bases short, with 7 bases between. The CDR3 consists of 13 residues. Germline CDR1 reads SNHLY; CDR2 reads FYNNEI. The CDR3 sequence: CASMGLAKNIQYF. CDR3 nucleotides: TGTGCCAGCATGGGCCTAGCCAAAAACATTCAGTACTTC.

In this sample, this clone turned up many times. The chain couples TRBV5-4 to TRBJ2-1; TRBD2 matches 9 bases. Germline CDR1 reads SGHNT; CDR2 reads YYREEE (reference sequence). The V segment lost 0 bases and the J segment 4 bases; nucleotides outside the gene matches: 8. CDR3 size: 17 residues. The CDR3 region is CASSLGASGARYNEQFF. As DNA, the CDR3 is TGTGCCAGCAGCTTGGGGGCTAGCGGGGCCAGATACAATGAGCAGTTCTTC.

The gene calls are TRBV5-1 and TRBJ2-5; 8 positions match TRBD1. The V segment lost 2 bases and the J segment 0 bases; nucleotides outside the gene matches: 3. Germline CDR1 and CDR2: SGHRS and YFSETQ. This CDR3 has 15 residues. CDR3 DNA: TGCGCCAGCAGCTTCACAGGGGGGTACCAAGAGACCCAGTACTTC. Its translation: CASSFTGGYQETQYF.

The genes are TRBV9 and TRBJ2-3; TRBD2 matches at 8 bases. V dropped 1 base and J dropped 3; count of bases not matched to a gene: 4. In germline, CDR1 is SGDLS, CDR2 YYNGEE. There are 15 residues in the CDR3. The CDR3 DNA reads TGTGCCAGCAGCGTACAGGCGGGGGGAACAGATACGCAGTATTTT. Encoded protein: CASSVQAGGTDTQYF.

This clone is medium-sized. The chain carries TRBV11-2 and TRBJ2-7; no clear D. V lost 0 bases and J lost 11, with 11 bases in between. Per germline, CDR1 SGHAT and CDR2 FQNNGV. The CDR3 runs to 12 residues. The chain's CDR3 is CASSLESRHEYF. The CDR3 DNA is TGTGCCAGCAGCTTAGAGTCGAGACATGAGTACTTC.

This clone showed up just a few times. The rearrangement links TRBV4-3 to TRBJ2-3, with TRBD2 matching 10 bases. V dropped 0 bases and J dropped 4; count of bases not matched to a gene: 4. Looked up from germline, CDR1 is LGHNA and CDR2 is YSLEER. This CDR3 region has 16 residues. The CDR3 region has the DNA TGCGCCAGCAGCCAAGAGGGTAGCGGGGGGCCAGATACGCAGTATTTT. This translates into CASSQEGSGGPDTQYF.

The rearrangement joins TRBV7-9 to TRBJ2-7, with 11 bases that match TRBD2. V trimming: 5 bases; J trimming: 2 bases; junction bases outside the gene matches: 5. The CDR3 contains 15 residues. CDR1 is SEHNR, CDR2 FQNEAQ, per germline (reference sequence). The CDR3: CASSPLAGGTYEQYF. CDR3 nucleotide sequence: TGTGCCAGCAGCCCGCTAGCGGGGGGCACCTACGAGCAGTACTTC.

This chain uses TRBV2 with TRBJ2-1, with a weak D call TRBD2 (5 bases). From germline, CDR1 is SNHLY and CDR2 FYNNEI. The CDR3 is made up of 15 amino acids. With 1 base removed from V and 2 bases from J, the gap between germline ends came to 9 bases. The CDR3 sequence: CASSEGDGTYNEQFF. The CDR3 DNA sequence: TGTGCCAGCAGTGAAGGTGACGGGACCTACAATGAGCAGTTCTTC.

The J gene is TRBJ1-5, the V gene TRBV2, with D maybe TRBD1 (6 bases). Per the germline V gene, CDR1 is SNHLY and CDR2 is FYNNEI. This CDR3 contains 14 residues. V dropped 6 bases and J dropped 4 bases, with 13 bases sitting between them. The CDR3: CASRATGINQPQHF. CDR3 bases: TGTGCCAGCAGGGCTACAGGGATTAATCAGCCCCAGCATTTT.

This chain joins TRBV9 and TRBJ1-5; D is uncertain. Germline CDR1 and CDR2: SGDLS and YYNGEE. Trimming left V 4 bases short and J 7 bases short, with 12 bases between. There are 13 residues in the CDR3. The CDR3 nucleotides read TGTGCCAGCAGCTCGGAACCTAGACAGCCCCAGCATTTT. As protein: CASSSEPRQPQHF.

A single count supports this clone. Written as DNA, the CDR3 is TGTGCCAGCAGTGTATCCGGGAACTCTGGAAACACCATATATTTT. Amino acid sequence: CASSVSGNSGNTIYF. This chain links TRBV2 with TRBJ1-3; D gene ambiguous. CDR1 is SNHLY and CDR2 is FYNNEI in the germline V gene. Trimming stripped 4 bases from V and 0 bases from J, with 10 bases between. CDR3 length: 15 residues.

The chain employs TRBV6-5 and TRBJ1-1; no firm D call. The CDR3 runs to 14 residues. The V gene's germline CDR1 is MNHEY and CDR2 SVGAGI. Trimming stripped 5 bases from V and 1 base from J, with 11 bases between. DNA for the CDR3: TGTGCCAGCAGTAAACAGCCGGCGAACACTGAAGCTTTCTTT. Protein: CASSKQPANTEAFF.

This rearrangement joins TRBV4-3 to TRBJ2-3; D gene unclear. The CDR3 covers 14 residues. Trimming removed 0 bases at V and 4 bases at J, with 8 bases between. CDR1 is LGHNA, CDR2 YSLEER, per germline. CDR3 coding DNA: TGCGCCAGCAGCCAAGAATGGCCTGCAGATACGCAGTATTTT. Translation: CASSQEWPADTQYF.

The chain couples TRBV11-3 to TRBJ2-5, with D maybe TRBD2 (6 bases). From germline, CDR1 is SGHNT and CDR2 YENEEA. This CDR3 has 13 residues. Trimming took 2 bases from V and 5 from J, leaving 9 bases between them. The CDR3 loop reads CASSLRGSETQYF. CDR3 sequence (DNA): TGTGCCAGCAGCTTACGGGGGTCCGAGACCCAGTACTTC.

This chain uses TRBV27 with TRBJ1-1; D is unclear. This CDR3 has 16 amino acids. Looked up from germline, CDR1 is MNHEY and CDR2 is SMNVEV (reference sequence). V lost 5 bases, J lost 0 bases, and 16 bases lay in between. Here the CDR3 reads CASSPQANYMNTEAFF. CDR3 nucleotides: TGTGCCAGCAGTCCCCAGGCTAATTACATGAACACTGAAGCTTTCTTT.

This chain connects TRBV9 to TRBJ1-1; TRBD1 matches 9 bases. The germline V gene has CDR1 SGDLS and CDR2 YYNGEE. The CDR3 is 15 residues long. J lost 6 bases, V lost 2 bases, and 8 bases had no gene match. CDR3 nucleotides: TGTGCCAGCAGCGTGGGGGACAGGGTACTTTCTGAAGCTTTCTTT. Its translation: CASSVGDRVLSEAFF.

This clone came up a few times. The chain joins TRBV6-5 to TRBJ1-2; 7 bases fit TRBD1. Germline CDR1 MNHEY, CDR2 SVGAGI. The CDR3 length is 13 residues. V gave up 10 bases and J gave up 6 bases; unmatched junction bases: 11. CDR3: CATRGPGGDGYTF. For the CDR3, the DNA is TGTGCCACCCGTGGGCCAGGGGGAGATGGCTACACCTTC.

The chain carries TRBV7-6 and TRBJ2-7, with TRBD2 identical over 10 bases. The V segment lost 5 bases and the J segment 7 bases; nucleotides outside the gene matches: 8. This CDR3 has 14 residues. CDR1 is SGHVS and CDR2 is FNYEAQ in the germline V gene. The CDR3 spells CASSTLAGGGEQYF. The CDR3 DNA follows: TGTGCCAGCAGCACCTTAGCGGGAGGTGGGGAGCAGTACTTC.

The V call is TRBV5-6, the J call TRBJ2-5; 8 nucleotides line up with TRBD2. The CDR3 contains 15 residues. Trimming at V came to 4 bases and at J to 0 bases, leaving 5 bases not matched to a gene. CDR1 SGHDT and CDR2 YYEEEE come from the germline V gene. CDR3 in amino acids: CASSATSEYQETQYF. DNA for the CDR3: TGTGCCAGCAGCGCGACTAGCGAGTACCAAGAGACCCAGTACTTC.

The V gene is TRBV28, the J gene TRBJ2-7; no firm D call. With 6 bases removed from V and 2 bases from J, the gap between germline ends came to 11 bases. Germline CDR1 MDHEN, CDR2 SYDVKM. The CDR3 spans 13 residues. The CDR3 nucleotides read TGTGCCAGCAGGATCGACACGCCCTACGAGCAGTACTTC. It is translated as CASRIDTPYEQYF. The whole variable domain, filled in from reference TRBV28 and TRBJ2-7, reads DVKVTQSSRYLVKRTGEKVFLECVQDMDHENMFWYRQDPGLGLRLIYFSYDVKMKEKGDIPEGYSVSREKKERFSLILESASTNQTSMYLCASRIDTPYEQYFGPGTRLTVT.

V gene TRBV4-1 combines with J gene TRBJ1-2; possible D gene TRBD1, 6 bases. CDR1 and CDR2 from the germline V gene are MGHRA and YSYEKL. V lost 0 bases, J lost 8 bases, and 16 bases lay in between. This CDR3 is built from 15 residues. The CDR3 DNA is TGCGCCAGCAGCCAAGAAACAGGGTGGCGGGAGGGCTACACCTTC. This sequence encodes CASSQETGWREGYTF.

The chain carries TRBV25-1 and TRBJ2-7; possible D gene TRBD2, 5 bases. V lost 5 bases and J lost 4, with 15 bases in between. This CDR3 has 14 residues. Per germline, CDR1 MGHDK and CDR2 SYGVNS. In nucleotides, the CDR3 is TGTGCCAGCAGTATCAGCGGAGGCAGTTACGAGCAGTACTTC. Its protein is CASSISGGSYEQYF.